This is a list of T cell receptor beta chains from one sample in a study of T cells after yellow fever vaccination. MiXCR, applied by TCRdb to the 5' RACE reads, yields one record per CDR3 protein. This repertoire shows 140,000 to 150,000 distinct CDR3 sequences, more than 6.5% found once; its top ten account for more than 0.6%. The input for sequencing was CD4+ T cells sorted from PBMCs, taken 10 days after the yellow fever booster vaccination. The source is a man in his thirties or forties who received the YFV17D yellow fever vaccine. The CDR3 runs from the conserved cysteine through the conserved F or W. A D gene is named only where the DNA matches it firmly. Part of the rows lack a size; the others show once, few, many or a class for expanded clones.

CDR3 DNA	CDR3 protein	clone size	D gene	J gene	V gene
TGTGCCAGCAGTTTAGCCCAGGGATTAGGAGGAGAGACCCAGTACTTC	CASSLAQGLGGETQYF	-	-	TRBJ2-5	TRBV12-3/TRBV12-4
TGTGCCAGCAGCCCCCAGGGGACAGGGCGAGGAGAGACCCAGTACTTC	CASSPQGTGRGETQYF	-	TRBD1	TRBJ2-5	TRBV7-2
TGTGCCAGCAGTGATTGGACAGGGGCCTCTGAGCAGTACTTC	CASSDWTGASEQYF	many	TRBD1	TRBJ2-7	TRBV2
TGCAGTGCTAGAGATAGGGCACGATCCTATTTCACTGAAGCTTTCTTT	CSARDRARSYFTEAFF	many	-	TRBJ1-1	TRBV20-1
TGCGCCAGCAGCCAAAGTCTGAGGGAGACAGACTATGGCTACACCTTC	CASSQSLRETDYGYTF	many	-	TRBJ1-2	TRBV4-3
TGTGCCAGCAGTTACAGAAGCGGGGCCCCGGATACGCAGTATTTT	CASSYRSGAPDTQYF	many	TRBD2	TRBJ2-3	TRBV6-2/TRBV6-3
TGCAGTGCCCAGTCGGGGCTAGCGGTTGGGAATGAGCAGTTCTTC	CSAQSGLAVGNEQFF	many	TRBD2	TRBJ2-1	TRBV20-1
TGCAGCGGCCTTACTAGCGGGACTAGCACAGATACGCAGTATTTT	CSGLTSGTSTDTQYF	many	TRBD2	TRBJ2-3	TRBV29-1
TGTGCCAGCAGCCCGAACCGGGTTCTTGGAATAAAGTTCTTC	CASSPNRVLGIKFF	few	-	TRBJ2-1	TRBV5-4
TGCGCCAGCTCTTGGACTAGTGGTCATGAGCAGTTCTTC	CASSWTSGHEQFF	-	TRBD2	TRBJ2-1	TRBV23-1
TGTGCCAGCAGCTTGGCCGGGCCAGACTACGAGCAGTACTTC	CASSLAGPDYEQYF	many	-	TRBJ2-7	TRBV5-8
TGTGCCAGCAGCTCCACCGACCGACAGGACAAAGGGCAGTTCTTC	CASSSTDRQDKGQFF	many	-	TRBJ2-1	TRBV5-6
TGCGCCAGCAGTGAGTCCCGGGGAGCCCCCCACTTC	CASSESRGAPHF	many	-	TRBJ2-7	TRBV10-1
TGCGCCAGCAGCCGCCAGGGACTAGCGGGAGGTAGCTCCTACAATGAGCAGTTCTTC	CASSRQGLAGGSSYNEQFF	many	TRBD2	TRBJ2-1	TRBV23-1
TGTGCCAGCAGCCCTTGGGCCGTCGGGAGTCAAAATGAGCAGTTCTTC	CASSPWAVGSQNEQFF	many	-	TRBJ2-1	TRBV6-2/TRBV6-3
TGTGCCTGGGGTGGACAGGGACGAAAAGCTTTCTTT	CAWGGQGRKAFF	many	TRBD1	TRBJ1-1	TRBV30
TGCGCCAGCAGCTTGCTGCAGCGGGAGAACACCGGGGAGCTGTTTTTT	CASSLLQRENTGELFF	many	TRBD2	TRBJ2-2	TRBV5-1
TGTGCCAGTAGTAAGTTGGAGTCCACCGGGGAGCTGTTTTTT	CASSKLESTGELFF	many	-	TRBJ2-2	TRBV19
TGTGCCAGTAGTACCACTAGCGGGAGAGAAGGGCAGTTCTTC	CASSTTSGREGQFF	many	TRBD2	TRBJ2-1	TRBV19
TGCGCCAGCGCCCTTATTTTTCCGGGGGCGTCCGGCTACACCTTC	CASALIFPGASGYTF	many	-	TRBJ1-2	TRBV5-1
TGCGCCAGCTTATCCGGGCCGGGAGCGGAATTCGTCTTC	CASLSGPGAEFVF	many	-	TRBJ2-7	TRBV10-1
TGCAGCGTTAAGCACGGGGGCTTTTTCTCAGATGAGCAGTTCTTC	CSVKHGGFFSDEQFF	many	-	TRBJ2-1	TRBV29-1
TGTGCCAGCAGTCCACAGGGTTCTGGGGCCAACGTCCTGACTTTC	CASSPQGSGANVLTF	many	-	TRBJ2-6	TRBV7-2
TGTGCCAGCAGTTATAGGCGGGAGGGTTACGAGCAGTACTTC	CASSYRREGYEQYF	many	TRBD2	TRBJ2-7	TRBV6-5
TGTGCCAGCAGCTCGGGGCAGGCCGGTCTCGAGCAGTACTTC	CASSSGQAGLEQYF	-	-	TRBJ2-7	TRBV7-2
TGTGCCAGCAGCGTAGCTTCCGGGAGGGCCCAAGAGACCCAGTACTTC	CASSVASGRAQETQYF	many	TRBD2	TRBJ2-5	TRBV9
TGTGCCAGCAGGACCGTAAGCAATCAGCCCCAGCATTTT	CASRTVSNQPQHF	many	-	TRBJ1-5	TRBV6-2/TRBV6-3
TGTGCCAGCAGCCAAGATCTCCAGGCAGCGGGAGGGCGTACAGATACGCAGTATTTT	CASSQDLQAAGGRTDTQYF	many	TRBD2	TRBJ2-3	TRBV14
TGTGCCAGCAGCTTGTTACGGGGGCATGCCAATGAGCAGTTCTTC	CASSLLRGHANEQFF	many	-	TRBJ2-1	TRBV5-6
TGTGCCAGCAGACCGCTCTCCCGCCGGAACACTGAAGCTTTCTTT	CASRPLSRRNTEAFF	many	-	TRBJ1-1	TRBV6-2/TRBV6-3
TGTGCCAGCAGCTTAAAGGGACAGGGTCAGCCCCAGCATTTT	CASSLKGQGQPQHF	many	TRBD1	TRBJ1-5	TRBV7-2
TGCGCCAGCAGCTTAGTGTGGGACAATGAGCAGTTCTTC	CASSLVWDNEQFF	many	-	TRBJ2-1	TRBV5-1
TGCAGTGGTACTAGCGGGAGTCTAGAGACCCAGTACTTC	CSGTSGSLETQYF	many	TRBD2	TRBJ2-5	TRBV20-1
TGCAGTGCCTTCCCGTCTAGCGGTAGCACAGATACGCAGTATTTT	CSAFPSSGSTDTQYF	many	TRBD2	TRBJ2-3	TRBV20-1
TGTGCCAGCAGCCCCGGGACTAGCGGGAGGAGCTCCTACAATGAGCAGTTCTTC	CASSPGTSGRSSYNEQFF	-	TRBD2	TRBJ2-1	TRBV4-2
TGTGCCAGCAGCCGCCGTTCGGGGGCAGGGTGGTTCGGCTACACCTTC	CASSRRSGAGWFGYTF	few	-	TRBJ1-2	TRBV6-2/TRBV6-3
TGTGCCAGCAGCCAAGATGGCGGGAGGGCCGGGAATGAGCAGTTCTTC	CASSQDGGRAGNEQFF	few	TRBD2	TRBJ2-1	TRBV4-2
TGTGCCAGCAGTCCACCAGGGGGATTGGGTGGCTACACCTTC	CASSPPGGLGGYTF	few	TRBD1	TRBJ1-2	TRBV12-3/TRBV12-4
TGTGCCAGCAGTGACTCTCAAAATTACGAGCAGTACTTC	CASSDSQNYEQYF	many	-	TRBJ2-7	TRBV6-1
TGTGCCAGCTCGACAGCCTCTAACTATGGCTACACCTTC	CASSTASNYGYTF	-	-	TRBJ1-2	TRBV12-3/TRBV12-4
TGTGCCTGGAGTTCGGGACTAGCGGGAGCCGATGAGCAGTTCTTC	CAWSSGLAGADEQFF	many	TRBD2	TRBJ2-1	TRBV30
TGCAGTGCGGACTCAACTAGCGGACGCACAGATACGCAGTATTTT	CSADSTSGRTDTQYF	many	TRBD2	TRBJ2-3	TRBV20-1
TGTGCCAGCAGCCCCCAGACTAGCGGGAGGTATGATACGCAGTATTTT	CASSPQTSGRYDTQYF	many	TRBD2	TRBJ2-3	TRBV9
TGCGCCAGCAGCTTGAAACCCGGGACAGGGGGGAACAATGAGCAGTTCTTC	CASSLKPGTGGNNEQFF	many	TRBD1	TRBJ2-1	TRBV5-1
TGTGCCAGCAGCTTGGGGTTGGGTGAAAAACTGTTTTTT	CASSLGLGEKLFF	many	-	TRBJ1-4	TRBV7-2
TGTGCCAGCAGTTTCGAGGGTGGAAACACCATATATTTT	CASSFEGGNTIYF	many	-	TRBJ1-3	TRBV12-3/TRBV12-4
TGCGCCAGCAGCCAAGACAGGGCTGGGGCCAACGTCCTGACTTTC	CASSQDRAGANVLTF	many	TRBD1	TRBJ2-6	TRBV5-1
TGTGCCAGTAGTAAAACTTGGGCGAACACCGGGGAGCTGTTTTTT	CASSKTWANTGELFF	few	-	TRBJ2-2	TRBV19